Given below is one T cell receptor (beta chain) in context. Given a much more abundant clone one base away, this may be a read error. The sample originates from a study of T cells after yellow fever vaccination. CDR1 is KGHSH and CDR2 is LQKENI in the germline V gene. This CDR3 has 16 residues. Trimming took off 0 bases at V and 4 bases at J, with 12 bases between the two ends. They built TCR cDNA with 5'RACE template switching, a step that put in a universal primer site and UMIs. Each CDR3 protein gets one entry after TCRdb re-called the 5' RACE reads with MiXCR. The data contain some 27,000 distinct CDR3 sequences, roughly 6% of them singletons.

The origin of this receptor is a man aged 30 to 45 who received the YFV17D yellow fever vaccine. The sample was PBMCs, either bulk or a sorted T-cell subset (CD4+, CD8+, memory, or dextramer-sorted; not recorded which), taken on the day of the yellow fever booster vaccination. The chain is built from TRBV18 and TRBJ2-2; D remains unclear. The CDR3 protein is CASSPPSTWGTGELFF. The CDR3 DNA reads as TGTGCCAGCTCACCACCGTCCACTTGGGGCACCGGGGAGCTGTTTTTT.